The next 11 T cell receptor beta chains were all read from a single sample in a study of blood T cell repertoires in COVID-19 (dated by TCRdb to about 2020). Library preparation was by the immunoSEQ multiplex PCR assay. The table comes from immuneACCESS by way of TCRdb, which keeps in-frame sequences with V and J called. Part of the clones is missing from these tables; in studies checked, under half for an unresolved V gene and the rest for unknown reasons. Counted in this sample were fewer than 200,000 clones; around 80% of them appeared once. The ten largest clones capture 15% to 20% of the sample. The sequenced sample was PBMCs or T cells enriched from blood (not recorded which). These receptors all stem from a woman aged 45-60 years who had recovered from COVID-19.

In this sample, this clone turned up a few times. The V call is TRBV29-1, the J call TRBJ2-3; TRBD1 aligns across 8 bases. Looked up from germline, CDR1 is SQVTM and CDR2 is ANQGSEA. J lost 5 bases, V lost 0 bases, and 10 bases had no gene match. CDR3 length: 16 amino acids. CDR3 protein: CSVEDLNRGFLDTQYF. The CDR3 nucleotides read TGCAGCGTTGAAGATCTCAACAGGGGGTTTTTAGATACGCAGTATTTT.

This chain links TRBV5-5 with TRBJ2-7; D gene unclear. V was pared by 0 bases and J by 0 bases, with 7 bases between. Germline loops: CDR1 SGHKS, CDR2 YYEKEE (reference sequence). The CDR3 is 14 residues long. The DNA of the CDR3 is TGTGCCAGCAGCTTGGATCTGAGCTCCTACGAGCAGTACTTC. Translating it yields CASSLDLSSYEQYF.

J is TRBJ1-1 and V is TRBV7-2; 7 nucleotides agree with TRBD1. Trimming cost V 4 bases and J 8 bases; bases outside gene matches: 7. The CDR3 totals 13 residues. Germline values: CDR1 SGHTA, CDR2 FQGNSA. The CDR3 reads CASSSQGGREAFF. CDR3 nucleotides: TGTGCCAGCAGCTCGCAGGGGGGTAGGGAAGCTTTCTTT.

This chain uses TRBV6-2 or TRBV6-3 with TRBJ1-1; no definite D call. Trimming left V 2 bases short and J 0 bases short, with 7 bases between. Germline loops: CDR1 MNHEY, CDR2 SVGEGT. This CDR3 has 14 residues. CDR3 sequence: CASSYPGLNTEAFF. The CDR3 nucleotides are TGTGCCAGCAGTTACCCAGGCCTGAACACTGAAGCTTTCTTT.

There are many counts of this clone. The V gene is TRBV28, the J gene TRBJ1-6, with 9 positions matching TRBD1. The ends lost 5 bases at V and 5 bases at J; junction bases unmatched: 7. This CDR3 comprises 16 residues. Germline V lookup: CDR1 MDHEN, CDR2 SYDVKM. In DNA form, the CDR3 reads TGTGCCAGCAGTCAACCGGGACAGGGCCATAATTCACCCCTCCACTTT. This translates into CASSQPGQGHNSPLHF.

The V and J genes are TRBV11-2 and TRBJ2-7, with 11 bases fitting TRBD1. This CDR3 has 13 amino acids. V shed 7 bases and J 5 bases; nucleotides not matched to a gene: 4. Looked up from germline, CDR1 is SGHAT and CDR2 is FQNNGV. The CDR3 DNA reads as TGTGCCAGCACCAGGACAGGGGGCGACGAGCAGTACTTC. Its translation is CASTRTGGDEQYF.

This clone has just a few counts. The chain has TRBV5-8 and TRBJ1-1; 7 bases are shared with TRBD1. Germline CDR1 reads SGHTS; CDR2 reads YDEGEE. V lost 4 bases to trimming and J lost 4 bases; unmatched junction nucleotides: 10. CDR3 length equals 15 residues. CDR3 coding DNA: TGTGCCAGCAGCCCAATGACAGGGAAGGGCACTGAAGCTTTCTTT. Its translation: CASSPMTGKGTEAFF.

V gene TRBV27 combines with J gene TRBJ1-2, with D perhaps matching TRBD1 (6 bases). The V gene lost 8 bases and the J gene lost 8 bases, with 24 bases spanning the gap. This CDR3 is 15 amino acids long. The V gene's germline CDR1 is MNHEY and CDR2 SMNVEV (reference sequence). CDR3 nucleotides: TGTGCCAGCCGCCAGGACAGTCTAGTAGGGGGAGGCTACACCTTC. Protein: CASRQDSLVGGGYTF.

The chain links TRBV6-2 or TRBV6-3 to TRBJ2-1; 7 bases fit TRBD2. This CDR3 contains 16 residues. V lost 5 bases, J lost 2 bases, and 9 bases stayed unmatched. Germline V gene data show CDR1 as MNHEY and CDR2 as SVGEGT. CDR3 sequence reads: CASSGRLAATYNEQFF. The CDR3 DNA reads TGTGCCAGCAGTGGCCGACTAGCAGCAACCTACAATGAGCAGTTCTTC.

This chain connects TRBV6-5 to TRBJ1-6; 7 nucleotides agree with TRBD1. Germline lookup yields CDR1 MNHEY and CDR2 SVGAGI. This CDR3 comprises 15 residues. V trimming: 7 bases; J trimming: 6 bases; junction bases outside the gene matches: 9. The CDR3 nucleotides are TGTGCCAGCACTACAGGGGCGAGTAGTAATTCACCCCTCCACTTT. Its translation: CASTTGASSNSPLHF.

This clone was seen a single time. The chain combines TRBV11-2 with TRBJ1-2; the match to TRBD1 covers 9 bases. Germline values: CDR1 SGHAT, CDR2 FQNNGV. The CDR3 is 13 residues long. Trimming cost V 5 bases and J 8 bases; bases outside gene matches: 6. The CDR3 DNA follows: TGTGCCAGCAGCCCGCGGACAGGGGAAGGCTACACCTTC. It encodes CASSPRTGEGYTF.